A single sample is the source of the 29 T cell receptor beta chains below, sequenced in a study of blood T cell repertoires in COVID-19. Assay: immunoSEQ multiplex PCR; the TCRdb copy retains only in-frame clones and omits some. Seen here are over 250,000 clones, approximately 91% observed once, and the top ten hold roughly 2.2%. Sequences were obtained from peripheral blood. Source of these receptors: a man aged 50-60 years with acute or convalescent COVID-19.

The rearrangement joins TRBV5-6 to TRBJ2-3; TRBD2 aligns across 8 bases. V trimming: 2 bases; J trimming: 5 bases; junction bases outside the gene matches: 16. Germline CDR1 and CDR2: SGHDT and YYEEEE. CDR3 length: 18 residues. CDR3 amino acids: CASSFPRLRRGDGDTQYF. Here the CDR3 DNA reads TGTGCCAGCAGCTTCCCCCGGCTAAGGCGGGGGGATGGAGATACGCAGTATTTT.

The chain recombines TRBV7-6 with TRBJ1-6; D possibly corresponds to TRBD1 (5 bases). The CDR3 runs to 14 residues. Trimming removed 5 bases from V and 8 bases from J, with 13 bases in between. CDR1 SGHVS and CDR2 FNYEAQ come from the germline V gene. CDR3 protein: CASSPGGTDSPLHF. CDR3 DNA: TGTGCCAGCAGCCCGGGGGGGACCGATTCACCCCTCCACTTT.

A note on this clone: A junction boundary mismatches the germline segment, possibly from a read error. The V call is TRBV7-7, the J call TRBJ1-6; unclear D gene. CDR1 and CDR2 from the germline V gene are SSHAT and FNYEAQ (reference sequence). CDR3 length: 12 amino acids. The CDR3 region is CASSTATGPLHF. In nucleotides, the CDR3 is TGTGCTAGCAGCACCGCGACGGGGCCCCTCCACTTT.

The chain uses TRBV3-1 (or the pseudogene TRBV3-2) and TRBJ1-2; D perhaps matches TRBD1 (6 bases). Germline lookup yields CDR1 LGHDT and CDR2 YNNKEL (reference sequence). V lost 4 bases, J lost 4 bases, and 13 bases lay in between. The CDR3 covers 14 residues. The CDR3 spells CASSLLGQFYGYTF. CDR3 coding DNA: TGTGCCAGCAGCCTCCTTGGACAGTTCTATGGCTACACCTTC.

This clone was detected only a few times. The V gene is TRBV30, the J gene TRBJ1-1; 7 nucleotides agree with TRBD1. Losses at the gene ends were 2 bases for V and 11 bases for J; bases not matched to a gene: 5. This CDR3 has 11 amino acids. Germline-derived CDR1 and CDR2 are GTSNPN and SVGIG (reference sequence). The CDR3 is CAWSPGTVAFF. In nucleotides, the CDR3 is TGTGCCTGGAGTCCCGGGACAGTGGCTTTCTTT.

This chain uses TRBV30 with TRBJ1-1; 8 bases agree with TRBD1. The CDR3 runs 12 residues. Germline assignment: CDR1 GTSNPN and CDR2 SVGIG (reference sequence). Trimming at V came to 7 bases and at J to 5 bases, leaving 6 bases not matched to a gene. CDR3 residues: CASDRVGTEAFF. CDR3 in DNA: TGTGCCTCGGACAGGGTAGGGACTGAAGCTTTCTTT.

This sequence joins TRBV3-1 (or the pseudogene TRBV3-2) and TRBJ1-2; 11 bases are shared with TRBD1. In germline, CDR1 is LGHDT, CDR2 YNNKEL (reference sequence). After removal of 3 bases from V and 8 bases from J, the junction contained 8 bases not matched to a gene. This CDR3 is built from 15 residues. DNA for the CDR3: TGTGCCAGCAGCCATGAGGACAGGGGGCGGGAGGGCTACACCTTC. It translates to CASSHEDRGREGYTF.

The chain links TRBV2 to TRBJ2-4, with D perhaps matching TRBD2 (7 bases). Trimming removed 7 bases at V and 14 bases at J, with 15 bases between. The CDR3 is 11 amino acids. Germline V gives CDR1 SNHLY, CDR2 FYNNEI. The CDR3 DNA reads as TGTGCCAGCACCGAGGGGGGGTCTAAGTACTTC. Encoded protein: CASTEGGSKYF. The full variable domain, its missing parts supplied by reference TRBV2 and TRBJ2-4, is EPEVTQTPSHQVTQMGQEVILRCVPISNHLYFYWYRQILGQKVEFLVSFYNNEISEKSEIFDDQFSVERPDGSNFTLKIRSTKLEDSAMYFCASTEGGSKYFGAGTRLSVL.

The chain is built from TRBV21-1 and TRBJ1-4; the table names TRBD1, a call not compared with the DNA. TRBV21-1 is recorded as a pseudogene. The CDR3 is made up of 15 amino acids. This chain's CDR3 is CASSKRGTTNEKLFF. DNA for the CDR3: TGTGCCAGCAGCAAAAGGGGGACAACTAATGAAAAACTGTTTTTT.

This clone is a singleton in its sample. The rearrangement joins TRBV7-8 to TRBJ2-3; a possible D gene is TRBD1 (6 bases). Germline V gives CDR1 SGHVS, CDR2 FQNEAQ. The CDR3 is 12 amino acids. The ends were cut back, 5 bases at V and 10 bases at J, with 13 bases in the middle. The chain's CDR3 is CASSLDTGPQYF. DNA of the CDR3: TGTGCCAGCAGCCTGGACACAGGGCCGCAGTATTTT.

CDR3 DNA sequence: TGTGCCAGCACCGGGAATCTGAACACTGAAGCTTTCTTT. The encoded protein is CASTGNLNTEAFF. This rearrangement joins TRBV6-5 to TRBJ1-1; no clear D gene. This CDR3 is 13 amino acids long. V shed 7 bases and J shed 0 bases, with 9 bases lying between them. CDR1 MNHEY and CDR2 SVGAGI come from the germline V gene.

The chain carries TRBV19 and TRBJ2-5, with D possibly being TRBD1 (5 bases). V was trimmed by 6 bases and J by 5 bases, leaving 10 bases between them. The germline V gene has CDR1 LNHDA and CDR2 SQIVND (reference sequence). The CDR3 is 12 amino acids. This CDR3 is CASSQGLETQYF. CDR3 DNA sequence: TGTGCCAGTAGCCAGGGATTGGAGACCCAGTACTTC. Variable domain in full (rest from reference TRBV19 and TRBJ2-5): DGGITQSPKYLFRKEGQNVTLSCEQNLNHDAMYWYRQDPGQGLRLIYYSQIVNDFQKGDIAEGYSVSREKKESFPLTVTSAQKNPTAFYLCASSQGLETQYFGPGTRLLVL.

In DNA form, the CDR3 reads TGTGCCTGGGGGCGGTGGACAGCGTACTACGAGCAGTACTTC. It is translated as CAWGRWTAYYEQYF. V and J are TRBV30 and TRBJ2-7; D is possibly TRBD1 (6 bases). CDR1 is GTSNPN, CDR2 SVGIG, per germline (reference sequence). The CDR3 contains 14 residues. Trimming removed 5 bases from V and 3 bases from J, with 17 bases in between.

This clone was observed a single time. The genes are TRBV18 and TRBJ1-6, with 8 bases fitting TRBD1. J lost 6 bases, V lost 4 bases, and 8 bases had no gene match. Germline-derived CDR1 and CDR2 are KGHSH and LQKENI. The length of the CDR3 is 16 residues. Written as DNA, the CDR3 is TGTGCCAGCTCACTCCACGGGACAGGAACTAATTCACCCCTCCACTTT. It encodes CASSLHGTGTNSPLHF.

This chain joins TRBV11-2 and TRBJ2-1, with TRBD1 identical over 8 bases. Trimming cost V 4 bases and J 7 bases; bases outside gene matches: 9. The CDR3 is 15 amino acids. Germline CDR1 SGHAT, CDR2 FQNNGV. For the CDR3, the DNA is TGTGCCAGCAGCTATAACCAGGGGGCGCGTAATGAGCAGTTCTTC. Protein sequence: CASSYNQGARNEQFF. Full variable domain (missing parts from reference TRBV11-2 and TRBJ2-1): EAGVAQSPRYKIIEKRQSVAFWCNPISGHATLYWYQQILGQGPKLLIQFQNNGVVDDSQLPKDRFSAERLKGVDSTLKIQPAKLEDSAVYLCASSYNQGARNEQFFGPGTRLTVL.

The J gene is TRBJ1-6, the V gene TRBV5-6, with 10 bases aligning to TRBD1. Germline V gives CDR1 SGHDT, CDR2 YYEEEE. V was pared by 4 bases and J by 8 bases, with 3 bases of the junction left unmatched. The CDR3 length is 14 residues. The CDR3, as DNA: TGTGCCAGCAGCGGGACAGGGGTGGATTCACCCCTCCACTTT. Its protein product is CASSGTGVDSPLHF.

The chain links TRBV10-1 to TRBJ2-5, with 12 bases that match TRBD2. V lost 4 bases to trimming and J lost 2 bases; unmatched junction nucleotides: 5. The germline V gene encodes CDR1 WNHNN and CDR2 SYGVQD (reference sequence). There are 16 residues in the CDR3. The CDR3 is CASSAGLAGQQETQYF. CDR3 in DNA: TGCGCCAGCAGTGCTGGACTAGCGGGACAACAAGAGACCCAGTACTTC.

This chain connects TRBV7-2 to TRBJ1-1; the D is unclear. The germline V gene has CDR1 SGHTA and CDR2 FQGNSA. The CDR3 consists of 16 residues. The V end lost 2 bases, the J end lost 3 bases, and 16 bases lay between the germline ends. The CDR3 protein is CASSLPPLGRDTEAFF. In DNA, the CDR3 is TGTGCCAGCAGCTTACCCCCACTAGGGAGGGACACTGAAGCTTTCTTT.

J is TRBJ2-7 and V is TRBV5-5; D possibly corresponds to TRBD2 (5 bases). The CDR3 is 15 residues long. With 4 bases removed from V and 5 bases from J, the gap between germline ends came to 19 bases. Germline V gene lookup returns CDR1 SGHKS and CDR2 YYEKEE (reference sequence). CDR3 amino acids: CASSPPGTAAHEQYF. CDR3 nucleotide sequence: TGTGCCAGCAGCCCACCTGGAACAGCGGCGCACGAGCAGTACTTC.

The gene calls are TRBV10-3 and TRBJ1-1; weak D call: TRBD1 (6 bases). CDR3 size: 13 residues. CDR1 is ENHRY and CDR2 is SYGVKD in the germline V gene. Trimming shortened V by 4 bases and J by 4 bases, and 10 bases separated the two germline ends. CDR3 residues: CAISGRGGTEAFF. The DNA for the CDR3 is TGTGCCATCAGTGGGAGAGGGGGCACTGAAGCTTTCTTT.

This chain joins TRBV4-2 and TRBJ1-4; D ambiguous. Germline V lookup: CDR1 LGHNA, CDR2 YNFKEQ. The CDR3 runs 16 residues. Trimming cost V 3 bases and J 2 bases, with 13 bases left between them. The chain's CDR3 is CASSHLLRETNEKLFF. DNA of the CDR3: TGTGCCAGCAGCCACCTCCTCCGGGAGACTAATGAAAAACTGTTTTTT.

The count of this clone is one. This chain joins TRBV5-4 and TRBJ2-7; D remains unclear. This CDR3 region has 13 residues. Trimming took off 4 bases at V and 0 bases at J, with 8 bases between the two ends. Germline V gene data show CDR1 as SGHNT and CDR2 as YYREEE (reference sequence). The CDR3 sequence: CASSPPSSYEQYF. The CDR3 DNA follows: TGTGCCAGCAGCCCCCCGAGCTCCTACGAGCAGTACTTC.

The chain has TRBV7-8 and TRBJ2-5, with TRBD2 matching 13 bases. The CDR3 is made up of 16 amino acids. J was trimmed by 2 bases and V by 1 base; bases with no gene match: 1. Germline-derived CDR1 and CDR2 are SGHVS and FQNEAQ. This CDR3 is CASSLGLAGGQETQYF. As DNA, the CDR3 is TGTGCCAGCAGCTTAGGACTAGCGGGGGGACAAGAGACCCAGTACTTC.

This clone was counted only a few times. The CDR3 nucleotides are TGTGCCAGCAGCTTGGAGGGGGTGTATCAGCCCCAGCATTTT. This encodes CASSLEGVYQPQHF. The V gene is TRBV5-8, the J gene TRBJ1-5; weak D call: TRBD1 (6 bases). The CDR3 loop spans 14 amino acids. V gave up 0 bases and J gave up 5 bases, with 9 bases separating them. Germline CDR1 SGHTS, CDR2 YDEGEE. The variable domain in full, with the rest retrieved from reference TRBV5-8 and TRBJ1-5, is EAGVTQSPTHLIKTRGQQATLRCSPISGHTSVYWYQQALGLGLQFLLWYDEGEERNRGNFPPRFSGRQFPNYSSELNVNALELEDSALYLCASSLEGVYQPQHFGDGTRLSIL.

The chain links TRBV7-9 to TRBJ2-7; 11 nucleotides agree with TRBD1. CDR3 length: 16 amino acids. The germline V gene has CDR1 SEHNR and CDR2 FQNEAQ (reference sequence). Germline trimming cut 2 bases from V and 0 bases from J; bases unmatched to any gene: 3. Written as DNA, the CDR3 is TGTGCCAGCAGCTTATTCGGGACAGGGGGCTCCTACGAGCAGTACTTC. Encoded protein: CASSLFGTGGSYEQYF. Combining the CDR3 with reference TRBV7-9 and TRBJ2-7 gives the whole variable domain DTGVSQNPRHKITKRGQNVTFRCDPISEHNRLYWYRQTLGQGPEFLTYFQNEAQLEKSRLLSDRFSAERPKGSFSTLEIQRTEQGDSAMYLCASSLFGTGGSYEQYFGPGTRLTVT.

This chain connects TRBV5-1 to TRBJ2-1; 10 bases line up with TRBD2. V lost 3 bases, J lost 7 bases, and 4 bases stayed unmatched. CDR3 length: 14 amino acids. The germline gives CDR1 SGHRS, CDR2 YFSETQ. CDR3 residues: CASSSSGGANEQFF. CDR3 nucleotides: TGCGCCAGCAGCTCCAGCGGGGGGGCGAATGAGCAGTTCTTC.

This clone was seen just once. The chain combines TRBV12-3 or TRBV12-4 with TRBJ2-7, with TRBD2 identical over 7 bases. This CDR3 contains 11 residues. V lost 5 bases and J lost 6; bases outside the gene matches: 1. The CDR3 DNA follows: TGTGCCAGCAGTAGCGGGATCGAGCAGTACTTC. This encodes CASSSGIEQYF.

This chain uses TRBV11-2 with TRBJ1-2; 8 nucleotides agree with TRBD1. The CDR3 totals 16 residues. The V segment lost 1 base and the J segment 7 bases; nucleotides outside the gene matches: 11. Germline values: CDR1 SGHAT, CDR2 FQNNGV. CDR3 amino acids: CASSLGQGTFKIGYTF. CDR3 sequence (DNA): TGTGCCAGCAGCTTAGGACAGGGGACCTTTAAAATTGGCTACACCTTC.

The chain is built from TRBV10-1 and TRBJ2-7; D perhaps matches TRBD1 (5 bases). The V gene lost 0 bases and the J gene lost 3 bases, with 6 bases spanning the gap. The CDR3 consists of 13 residues. Germline V lookup: CDR1 WNHNN, CDR2 SYGVQD (reference sequence). This chain's CDR3 is CASSESDSYEQYF. CDR3 nucleotide sequence: TGCGCCAGCAGTGAGTCAGACAGCTACGAGCAGTACTTC.